The present T cell receptor beta chain was sequenced within a study of T cells in Graves' hyperthyroidism and ophthalmopathy. Overall study findings and caveats: Blood also contained most expanded thyroid clonotypes above 0.001. Stable hyperthyroidism and ophthalmopathy were separated using 13 V-J signatures.

Researchers took RNA transcripts and amplified the TCR beta CDR3 regions from them. The HTBI set primed first-round TCR CDR3 RT-PCR. MiXCR was run by TCRdb on the multiplex PCR reads, yielding one entry per CDR3 protein. The table includes 600,000 or so distinct CDR3 sequences, 15% to 20% detected once. Worth noting for this clonotype: Its target is unknown.

Diagnostic assessment was based on clinical symptoms, serum thyroxine and TRAb, thyroid ultrasound and orbital computed tomography. Isolation of PBMCs was performed on about 10 ml fresh peripheral blood. CDR1 MNHEY and CDR2 SVGEGT come from the germline V gene. The CDR3 covers 14 residues. V lost 7 bases and J 4 bases, leaving 13 bases between the germline ends. The receptor's source is a woman in her twenties or thirties with Graves' hyperthyroidism. V gene TRBV6-2 or TRBV6-3 combines with J gene TRBJ2-2; no definite D call. Sequencing used blood. CDR3 protein: CASTSILSTGELFF. In DNA form, the CDR3 reads TGTGCCAGCACCTCCATCCTATCCACCGGGGAGCTGTTTTTT.